These T cell receptor beta chains were read from a single sample in a study of CD8 T cells in Susac syndrome. TCRdb redid the calling of the immunoSEQ multiplex PCR reads with MiXCR, one entry per CDR3 protein. Here the sample spans around 130,000 distinct CDR3 sequences, roughly 94% being singletons. The sequencing input was CD4+ T cells from PBMCs. Receptors were obtained from a human donor in good health. Both conserved end residues are part of each CDR3. Each record gives: D gene, J gene, clone size, V gene, CDR3 DNA, CDR3 protein. The D gene is left open where the match is weak. Size is omitted from some rows. Given values are once, few, many or a class for expanded clones.

D: TRBD2; J: TRBJ2-3; size: .; V: TRBV4-2; DNA: TGTGCCAGCAGCCATTCCGGGACTAGCGGCACAGATACGCAGTATTTT; CDR3: CASSHSGTSGTDTQYF
D: .; J: TRBJ2-1; size: .; V: TRBV3-1; DNA: TGTGCCAGCAGCCAAGATGCGGCTCAACGCGAGTTCTTC; CDR3: CASSQDAAQREFF
D: .; J: TRBJ2-2; size: .; V: TRBV12-3/TRBV12-4; DNA: TGTGCCAGCAGTTCTCAGGGAGGCGAGGAGCTGTTTTTT; CDR3: CASSSQGGEELFF
D: .; J: TRBJ1-2; size: .; V: TRBV12-3/TRBV12-4; DNA: TGTGCCAGCAGTTTTTATCAGGGCGATGGCTACACCTTC; CDR3: CASSFYQGDGYTF
D: .; J: TRBJ2-1; size: .; V: TRBV5-6; DNA: TGTGCCAGCAGCCCGTGGGCCAGGGGAAGGAATGAGCAGTTCTTC; CDR3: CASSPWARGRNEQFF
D: TRBD1; J: TRBJ1-5; size: .; V: TRBV28; DNA: TGTGCTTCAACCGACAGGGGAGGTCAGCCCCAGCATTTT; CDR3: CASTDRGGQPQHF
D: .; J: TRBJ2-5; size: .; V: TRBV19; DNA: TGTGCCAGTAGTATAAGTCAAGAGACCCAGTACTTC; CDR3: CASSISQETQYF
D: TRBD2; J: TRBJ2-7; size: .; V: TRBV7-2; DNA: TGTGCCAGCAGCTTAGTCCGGCTAGCGGGAGGCAACGAGCAGTACTTC; CDR3: CASSLVRLAGGNEQYF
D: TRBD1; J: TRBJ1-1; size: once; V: TRBV5-1; DNA: TGCGCCAGCAGCGCAGGGGGCGTCGGCACTGAAGCTTTCTTT; CDR3: CASSAGGVGTEAFF
D: .; J: TRBJ1-1; size: .; V: TRBV5-1; DNA: TGCGCCAGCAGCTACCTAGGTGAGGACACTGAAGCTTTCTTT; CDR3: CASSYLGEDTEAFF
D: .; J: TRBJ2-2; size: .; V: TRBV5-1; DNA: TGCGCCAGCAGCTTCCAAAGCGGGGAGCTGTTTTTT; CDR3: CASSFQSGELFF
D: TRBD1; J: TRBJ1-5; size: .; V: TRBV30; DNA: TGTGCCCGTACCCCGGACAGGGACAAACATAGCAATCAGCCCCAGCATTTT; CDR3: CARTPDRDKHSNQPQHF
D: TRBD2; J: TRBJ2-1; size: .; V: TRBV29-1; DNA: TGCACCGTGAGCGGGAGGGGGTACAATGAGCAGTTCTTC; CDR3: CTVSGRGYNEQFF
D: .; J: TRBJ2-7; size: .; V: TRBV5-1; DNA: TGCGCCAGCAGCTTGGGGTCAGCTTCCTACGAGCAGTACTTC; CDR3: CASSLGSASYEQYF
D: TRBD1; J: TRBJ2-7; size: .; V: TRBV7-9; DNA: TGTGCCAGCAGCCCAACTCCATTAGGGACAGCCTACGAGCAGTACTTC; CDR3: CASSPTPLGTAYEQYF